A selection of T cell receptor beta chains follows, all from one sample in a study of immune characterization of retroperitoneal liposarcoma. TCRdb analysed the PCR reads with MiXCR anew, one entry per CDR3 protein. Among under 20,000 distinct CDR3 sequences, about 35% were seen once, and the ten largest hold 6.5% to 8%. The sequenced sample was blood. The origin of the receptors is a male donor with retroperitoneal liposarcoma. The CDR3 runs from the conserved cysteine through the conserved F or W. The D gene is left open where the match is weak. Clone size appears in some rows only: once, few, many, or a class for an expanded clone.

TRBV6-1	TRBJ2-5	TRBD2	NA	TGTGCCAGCAGTGAAAGTAGGGGGACTAGCGGGGGGAGACGGTACTTC	CASSESRGTSGGRRYF
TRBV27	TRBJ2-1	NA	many	TGTGCCAGCAGACCTGACAGTTACAATGAGCAGTTCTTC	CASRPDSYNEQFF
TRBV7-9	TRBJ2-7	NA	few	TGTGCCAGCAGCTTGGTAAGCCACCGTTACGAGCAGTACTTC	CASSLVSHRYEQYF
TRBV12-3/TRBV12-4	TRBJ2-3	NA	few	TGTGCCAGCAGTTCATACAGGGAGACAGATACGCAGTATTTT	CASSSYRETDTQYF
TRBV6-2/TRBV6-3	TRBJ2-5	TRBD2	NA	TGTGCCAGCAGCCCCCGGCTAGCGGGAGATGAGCAGTACTTC	CASSPRLAGDEQYF
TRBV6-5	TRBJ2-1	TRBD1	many	TGTGCCAGCAGTTCGCCCCAAGGTTCAGGGACAGGGAAAGGTGAGCAGTTCTTC	CASSSPQGSGTGKGEQFF
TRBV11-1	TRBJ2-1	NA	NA	TGTGCCAGCAGCTTAGGACTAGTAAGCTCCTACAATGAGCAGTTCTTC	CASSLGLVSSYNEQFF
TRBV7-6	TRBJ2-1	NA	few	TGTGCCAGCAGCTTATCGCCTGACGTCTACAATGAGCAGTTCTTC	CASSLSPDVYNEQFF
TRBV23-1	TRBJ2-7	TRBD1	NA	TGCGCCGGGGGTGGGACAGGGGGGGCCTACGAGCAGTACTTC	CAGGGTGGAYEQYF
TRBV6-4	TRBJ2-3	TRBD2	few	TGTGCCAGCAGTGAAATGGGAGGGGGCACAGATACGCAGTATTTT	CASSEMGGGTDTQYF
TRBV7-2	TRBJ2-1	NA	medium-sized	TGTGCCAGCAGCTTACGCGGGGACTACAATGAGCAGTTCTTC	CASSLRGDYNEQFF
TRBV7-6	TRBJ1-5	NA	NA	TGTGCCAGCAGCTCACAGGGCGGGCCCCAGCCCCAGCATTTT	CASSSQGGPQPQHF
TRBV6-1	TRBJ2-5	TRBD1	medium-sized	TGTGCCAGCAGGCAGGGGGTGACCCAGCAGACGGAGACCCAGTACTTC	CASRQGVTQQTETQYF
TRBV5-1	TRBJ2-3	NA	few	TGCGCCAGCAGCCCAACGACAGGGGAGGGGGATACGCAGTATTTT	CASSPTTGEGDTQYF
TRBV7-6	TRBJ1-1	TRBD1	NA	TGTGCCAGCAGCCCAGGACCAGGGGGAGCTTTCTTT	CASSPGPGGAFF
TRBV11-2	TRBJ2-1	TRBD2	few	TGTGCCAGCAGCGGCCCGGGACTAGCGGGAGGAAATGAGCAGTTCTTC	CASSGPGLAGGNEQFF